This T cell receptor beta chain was sequenced for a study of shared clonotypes between healthy human individuals. Broader study findings: Roughly 4.6% of naive CD4 clonotypes were common to a handful of donors.

Produced via immunoSEQ multiplex PCR; TCRdb's table is partial and in-frame only. The sample has about 2 million clones, about 95% seen once. As for this clone: The antigen is unknown.

CDR1 LNHDA and CDR2 SQIVND come from the germline V gene (reference sequence). V was pared by 2 bases and J by 3 bases, with 14 bases between. The CDR3 has 15 residues. The naive CD8 subset, CD45RO-negative cells positively selected for CCR7, excluded terminally differentiated effector memory CD45RA+ cells. The specimen was naive CD8+ T cells sorted from blood. The TCR sequence derives from a man between 18 and 35 years old in good health. The V gene is TRBV19, the J gene TRBJ2-7, with D perhaps matching TRBD1 or TRBD2 (6 bases each). CDR3 nucleotides: TGTGCCAGTAGTATAAGGAGGGGGGATATCTACGAGCAGTACTTC. It translates to CASSIRRGDIYEQYF. Full variable domain (missing parts from reference TRBV19 and TRBJ2-7): DGGITQSPKYLFRKEGQNVTLSCEQNLNHDAMYWYRQDPGQGLRLIYYSQIVNDFQKGDIAEGYSVSREKKESFPLTVTSAQKNPTAFYLCASSIRRGDIYEQYFGPGTRLTVT.